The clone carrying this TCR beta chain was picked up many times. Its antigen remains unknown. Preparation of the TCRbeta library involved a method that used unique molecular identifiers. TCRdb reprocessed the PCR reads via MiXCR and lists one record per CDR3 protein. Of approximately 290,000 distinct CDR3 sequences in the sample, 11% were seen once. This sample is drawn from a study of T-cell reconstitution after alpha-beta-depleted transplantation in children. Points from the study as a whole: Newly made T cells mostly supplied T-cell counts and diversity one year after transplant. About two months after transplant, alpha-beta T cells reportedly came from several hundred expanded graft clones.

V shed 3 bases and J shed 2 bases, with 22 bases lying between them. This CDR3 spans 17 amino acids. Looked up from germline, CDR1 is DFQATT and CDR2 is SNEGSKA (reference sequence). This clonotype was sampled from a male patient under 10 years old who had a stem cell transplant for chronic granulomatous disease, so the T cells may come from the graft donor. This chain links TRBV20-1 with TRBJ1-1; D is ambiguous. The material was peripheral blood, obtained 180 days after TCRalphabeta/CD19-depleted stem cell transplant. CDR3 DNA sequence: TGCAGTGCTAGTGGCAGGACGCTCCAGAGATTTAACACTGAAGCTTTCTTT. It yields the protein CSASGRTLQRFNTEAFF.